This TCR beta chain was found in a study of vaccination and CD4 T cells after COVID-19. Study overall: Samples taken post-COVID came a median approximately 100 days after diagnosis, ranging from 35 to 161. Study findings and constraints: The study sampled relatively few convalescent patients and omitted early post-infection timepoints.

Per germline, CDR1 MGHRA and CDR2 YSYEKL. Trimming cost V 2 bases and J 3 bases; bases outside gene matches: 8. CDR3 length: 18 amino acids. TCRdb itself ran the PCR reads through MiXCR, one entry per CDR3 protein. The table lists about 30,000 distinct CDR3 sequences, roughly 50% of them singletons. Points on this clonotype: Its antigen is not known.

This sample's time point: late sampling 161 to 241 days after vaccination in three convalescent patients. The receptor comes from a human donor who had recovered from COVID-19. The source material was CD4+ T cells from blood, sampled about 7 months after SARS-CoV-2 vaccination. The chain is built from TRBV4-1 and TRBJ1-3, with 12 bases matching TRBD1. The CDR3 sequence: CASSQLQGQGAGGNTIYF. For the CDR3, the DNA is TGCGCCAGCAGCCAACTCCAGGGACAGGGGGCTGGTGGAAACACCATATATTTT.